These T cell receptor beta chains were read from a single sample in a study of CD8 T cells in ankylosing spondylitis. TCRdb processed the 5' RACE reads anew with MiXCR; each CDR3 protein has one entry. Among 100,000 to 150,000 distinct CDR3 sequences, approximately 10% were seen once, and the ten largest hold roughly 3.4%. Sequencing was carried out using blood, either unsorted or a sorted T cell fraction (not recorded which). The receptors derive from a male donor with ankylosing spondylitis or in good health (not recorded which). CDR3s include the opening cysteine and the closing phenylalanine or tryptophan. D genes are given only for firm matches. Clone size appears in some rows only: once, few, many, or a class for an expanded clone.

TRBV6-2/TRBV6-3	NA	TRBJ2-7	TRBD2	CASTQRLAREQYF	TGTGCCAGCACCCAACGACTAGCGAGGGAGCAGTACTTC
TRBV28	many	TRBJ2-5	NA	CASTGAETQYF	TGTGCCAGCACGGGAGCCGAGACCCAGTACTTC
TRBV5-1	many	TRBJ2-1	TRBD2	CASRAGTSDNEQFF	TGCGCCAGCAGGGCCGGGACTAGCGACAATGAGCAGTTCTTC
TRBV7-9	NA	TRBJ2-1	TRBD1	CASSRTGGFSQFF	TGTGCCAGCAGCCGGACAGGGGGCTTTTCCCAGTTCTTC
TRBV7-9	many	TRBJ2-4	NA	CASSLVGGNIQYF	TGTGCCAGCAGCTTAGTTGGCGGGAACATTCAGTACTTC
TRBV6-2/TRBV6-3	NA	TRBJ2-1	NA	CASSYSRRGLTNEQFF	TGTGCCAGCAGTTACTCGAGGAGGGGGCTTACAAATGAGCAGTTCTTC
TRBV29-1	many	TRBJ2-7	NA	CSVHKPSEQYF	TGCAGCGTACACAAGCCTAGTGAGCAGTACTTC
TRBV5-1	many	TRBJ2-1	NA	CASSPGGIRNNEQFF	TGCGCCAGCAGCCCCGGCGGGATCCGGAACAATGAGCAGTTCTTC
TRBV7-2	many	TRBJ1-1	TRBD1	CASSLARQGMGTEAFF	TGTGCCAGCAGCTTAGCTCGACAGGGGATGGGCACTGAAGCTTTCTTT
TRBV15	NA	TRBJ2-5	TRBD1	CATSPRTGKWETQYF	TGTGCCACCAGCCCCCGGACAGGGAAGTGGGAGACCCAGTACTTC
TRBV20-1	many	TRBJ2-1	NA	CSAREFGFEQFF	TGCAGTGCTAGAGAGTTCGGGTTTGAGCAGTTCTTC
TRBV7-2	NA	TRBJ2-7	TRBD2	CASRPGLGEYEQYF	TGTGCCAGCAGGCCGGGACTAGGAGAGTACGAGCAGTACTTC
TRBV7-3	many	TRBJ2-7	NA	CASSLDSGALNEQYF	TGTGCCAGCAGCTTAGATTCGGGAGCCCTCAACGAGCAGTACTTC
TRBV15	many	TRBJ1-6	TRBD1	CATSRAGQGNSPLHF	TGTGCCACCAGCAGAGCGGGACAGGGCAATTCACCCCTCCACTTT
TRBV7-2	few	TRBJ1-5	NA	CASTIGHNQPQHF	TGTGCCAGCACCATTGGGCACAATCAGCCCCAGCATTTT